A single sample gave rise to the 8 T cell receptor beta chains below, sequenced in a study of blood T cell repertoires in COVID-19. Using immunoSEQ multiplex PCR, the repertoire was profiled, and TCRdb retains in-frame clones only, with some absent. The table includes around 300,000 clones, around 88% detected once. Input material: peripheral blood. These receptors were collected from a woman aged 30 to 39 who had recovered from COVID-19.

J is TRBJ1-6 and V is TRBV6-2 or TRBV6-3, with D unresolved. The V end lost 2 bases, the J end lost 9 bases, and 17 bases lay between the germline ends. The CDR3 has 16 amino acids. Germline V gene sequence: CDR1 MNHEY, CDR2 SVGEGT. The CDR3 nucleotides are TGTGCCAGCAGTTACAGTCCGCCCGTCAACGGTTCACCCCTCCACTTT. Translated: CASSYSPPVNGSPLHF.

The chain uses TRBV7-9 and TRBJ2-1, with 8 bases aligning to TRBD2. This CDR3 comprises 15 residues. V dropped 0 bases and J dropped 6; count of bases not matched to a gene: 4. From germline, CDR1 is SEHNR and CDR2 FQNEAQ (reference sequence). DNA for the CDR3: TGTGCCAGCAGCTTAGCCCGGCGGGGGGCCAATGAGCAGTTCTTC. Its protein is CASSLARRGANEQFF.

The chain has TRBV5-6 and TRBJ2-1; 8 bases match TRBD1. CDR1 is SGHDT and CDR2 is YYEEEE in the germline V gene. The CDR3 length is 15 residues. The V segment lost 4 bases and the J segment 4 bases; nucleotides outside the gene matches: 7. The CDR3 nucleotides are TGTGCCAGCAGCGCAACAGGGGGGTTTTACAATGAGCAGTTCTTC. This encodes CASSATGGFYNEQFF.

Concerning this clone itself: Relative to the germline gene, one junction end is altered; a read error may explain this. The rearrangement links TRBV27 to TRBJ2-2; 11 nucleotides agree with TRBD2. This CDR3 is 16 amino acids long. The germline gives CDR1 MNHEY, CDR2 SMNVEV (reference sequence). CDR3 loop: CASSLIAGGLAGELFF. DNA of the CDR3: TGTGCCAGCAGTTTAATAGCGGGGGGGCTTGCCGGAGAGCTGTTTTTT.

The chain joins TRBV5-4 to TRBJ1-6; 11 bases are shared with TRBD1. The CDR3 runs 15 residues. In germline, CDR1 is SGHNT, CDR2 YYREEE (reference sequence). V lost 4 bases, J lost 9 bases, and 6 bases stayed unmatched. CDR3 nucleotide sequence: TGTGCCAGCAGCGGACAGGGGGCAGTGGGTTCACCCCTCCACTTT. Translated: CASSGQGAVGSPLHF.

CDR3 coding DNA: TGTGCCAGCACCCTAGATCCCTCCTACAATGAGCAGTTCTTC. This codes for CASTLDPSYNEQFF. The V gene is TRBV7-2, the J gene TRBJ2-1; D is undetermined. Deletions cut 7 bases from V and 0 bases from J, with 10 bases between. CDR3 length: 14 residues. Germline V gene data show CDR1 as SGHTA and CDR2 as FQGNSA.

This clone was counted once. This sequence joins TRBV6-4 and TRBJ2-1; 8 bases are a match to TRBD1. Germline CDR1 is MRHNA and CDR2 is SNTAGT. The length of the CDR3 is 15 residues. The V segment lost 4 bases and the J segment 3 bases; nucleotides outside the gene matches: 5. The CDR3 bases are TGTGCCAGCAGTGTGACAGGGGACCTCTACAATGAGCAGTTCTTC. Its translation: CASSVTGDLYNEQFF.

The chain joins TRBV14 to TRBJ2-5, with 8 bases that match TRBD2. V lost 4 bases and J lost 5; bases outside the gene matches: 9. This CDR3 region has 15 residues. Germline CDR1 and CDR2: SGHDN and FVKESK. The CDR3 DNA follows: TGTGCCAGCAGCCCCACCGAGATAGCGGGGGAGACCCAGTACTTC. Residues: CASSPTEIAGETQYF.